This T cell receptor beta chain was sequenced in a study of T-cell reconstitution after alpha-beta-depleted transplantation in children (dated by TCRdb to 2015 to 2016). Study-level background: The study quantitatively tracked T-cell immune reconstitution after TCRalphabeta/CD19-depleted allogeneic hematopoietic cell transplantation in children using TCR repertoire profiling.

Libraries were constructed by PCR. Sequencing relied on an Illumina HiSeq 2500. To normalize quantification of the TCRbeta repertoire, the TCR libraries were built with molecular barcoding that relied on unique molecular identifiers. TCRdb ran its own pipeline on the public reads, namely fastp trimming at Q25 and MiXCR clone calling, and kept in-frame beta chains. For every CDR3 protein sequence, its rows merge into one entry that carries the most common genes and DNA. This sample holds some 220,000 distinct CDR3 sequences; roughly 10% were observed only once. The ten largest clones represent 28% of the sample. This clonotype was counted many times. What this receptor recognizes is not known. It has no much larger one-base neighbor in the sample; base qualities were not kept. General conclusions and limits of the study: The apparently early recovery of alphabetaT-cell counts about two months after transplant reportedly depended on only several hundred rapidly expanded clones that came from non-depleted graft cells. Over the following months the frequencies of hyperexpanded clones went down, and after one year T-cell counts and TCRbeta diversity were mostly credited to newly produced T cells. The high TCRbeta diversity at day 60 in some patients was ascribed to recipient T cells and intrathymic progenitors that had survived conditioning.

CDR1 and CDR2 are read off the germline V gene as SGHTA and FQGTGA. Inclusive of the bounding cysteine and phenylalanine, the CDR3 is 13 residues long. Only the CDR3 region is kept as DNA, spanning 39 bases read in frame from base 1. Trimming at the junction amounts to 4 bases on V and 10 bases on J, and the germline ends lie 15 bases apart. The treatment or condition tag for this specimen amounts to: allogeneic hematopoietic cell transplantation with graft depleted of TCRalphabeta T cells and CD19 B cells. The children who served as transplant recipients had been given grafts of TCRalphabeta/CD19-depleted allogeneic hematopoietic cells.

The TCR comes from a child younger than two with acute myeloid leukemia, due to receive a stem cell transplant. Here the chain combines TRBV7-3 and TRBJ2-3, with an unclear D gene assignment. Sequenced here: PBMCs, sampled before TCRalphabeta/CD19-depleted stem cell transplant. The CDR3 protein is CASSSRPRQPQYF. The DNA reads as follows: TGTGCCAGCAGCTCCCGACCGAGACAACCGCAGTATTTT.